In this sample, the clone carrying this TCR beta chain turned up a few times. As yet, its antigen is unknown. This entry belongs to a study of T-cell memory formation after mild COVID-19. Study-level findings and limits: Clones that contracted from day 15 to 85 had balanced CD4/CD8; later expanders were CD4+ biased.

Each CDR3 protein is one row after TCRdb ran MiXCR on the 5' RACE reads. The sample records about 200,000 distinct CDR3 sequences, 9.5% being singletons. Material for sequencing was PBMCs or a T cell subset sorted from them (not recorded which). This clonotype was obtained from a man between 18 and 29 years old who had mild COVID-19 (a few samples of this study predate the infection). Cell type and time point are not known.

CDR3 sequence (DNA): TGCGCCAGCAGCCAAATATTTTTATTCTTCTACGAGCAGTACGTC. Residues: CASSQIFLFFYEQYV. The chain employs TRBV4-1 and TRBJ2-7; D is unresolved. V dropped 2 bases and J dropped 3 bases, with 14 bases sitting between them. There are 15 residues in the CDR3. Germline values: CDR1 MGHRA, CDR2 YSYEKL.